This T cell receptor (beta chain) appears in the sequencing data of a study of early T cells in non-severe SARS-CoV-2 infection (TCRdb year 2021). For the study in its entirety: Bulk RNA from unsorted whole blood was used for TCR sequencing, so alpha and beta chains could not be paired. The full study reports these points: VDJdb matching was skewed toward anti-spike CD8 responses, so virus-specific expansions were likely underestimated and private and CD4 specificities were missed.

This clonotype was seen many times. What this receptor recognizes is not known. Base-call qualities are not available, and no considerably larger clone is one nucleotide away. The CDR3 spans 14 residues, from the cysteine through the phenylalanine. Only CDR3 DNA remains: 42 bases, in frame from the first base. The germline V end is reduced by 5 bases and the J end by 4 bases; junction bases left unmatched: 6. Sequences MDHEN (CDR1) and SYDVKM (CDR2) are obtained from the germline V gene. Set within a cohort of healthcare workers in London, UK, this nested case-control study involved weekly PCR testing of nasopharyngeal swabs along with blood sampling. Healthcare workers were enrolled in the week of the UK lockdown, from 23 to 31 March 2020, and were followed every week for up to roughly 16 weeks. Libraries were built with 5' RACE. The sequencer listed for this sample is NextSeq 500. In the TCR library protocol, unique molecular identifiers were attached to individual cDNA molecules to correct for PCR bias and sequencing error. Sequencing covered both TCR alpha and beta chains, and within each sample the abundances of alpha and beta sequences were tightly co-correlated. In the original analysis: Decombinator V4 was used to perform V gene, J gene and CDR3 annotation of TCR sequences. TCRs were defined as expanded if a significant change between any two time points was detected under a Poisson model with p below 0.0001. Abundances of TCRs were expressed as counts per million after normalisation to the total number of TCRs sequenced in each sample. MAIT TCRs were defined by TRAV1-2 paired with TRAJ12, TRAJ20 or TRAJ33, and iNKT TCRs by TRAV10 paired with TRAJ18. A search of VDJdb, accessed on 1 November 2021, was run for TCRs annotated to CMV, EBV and SARS-CoV-2, with TCRs annotated for multiple antigens excluded. TCRdb took the public reads, trimmed them with fastp at Q25, ran MiXCR for clone calling and kept in-frame beta chains. Every CDR3 protein is listed once, alongside the most common genes and DNA of its rows. In this record, the V and J calls reflect TCRdb's handling and not the investigators' own analysis. This sample gives 75,000 to 80,000 distinct CDR3 sequences in total; around 11% of them show up just once. The ten largest clones represent around 12% of the sample.

The receptor was isolated from an adult who was a healthcare worker with PCR-confirmed SARS-CoV-2 infection or an uninfected control (not recorded which). The specimen comprised whole blood, sampled at baseline. The chain links TRBV28 with TRBJ2-3, and 7 junctional nucleotides match TRBD2. The CDR3 reads CASSPSGSSDTQYF. The DNA sequence reads TGTGCCAGCAGTCCTAGCGGAAGTTCAGATACGCAGTATTTT.